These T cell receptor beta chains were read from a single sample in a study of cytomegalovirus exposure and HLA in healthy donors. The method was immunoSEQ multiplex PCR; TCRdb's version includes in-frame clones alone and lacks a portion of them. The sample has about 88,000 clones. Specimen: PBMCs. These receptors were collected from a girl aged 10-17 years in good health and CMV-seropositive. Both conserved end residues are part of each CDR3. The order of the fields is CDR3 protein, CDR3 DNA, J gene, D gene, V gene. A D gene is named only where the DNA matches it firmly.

CSVEGQPYEQYF	TGCAGCGTTGAGGGACAGCCTTACGAGCAGTACTTC	TRBJ2-7	TRBD1	TRBV29-1
CASSAWTGDSNQPQHF	TGTGCCAGCAGTGCCTGGACAGGGGATAGCAATCAGCCCCAGCATTTT	TRBJ1-5	TRBD1	TRBV27
CASSFEIPDSKETQYF	TGTGCCAGCAGCTTTGAAATCCCGGACAGTAAAGAGACCCAGTACTTC	TRBJ2-5	NA	TRBV7-9
CATSSDRGLGQPQHF	TGTGCCACCAGCAGCGACAGGGGGCTGGGTCAGCCCCAGCATTTT	TRBJ1-5	TRBD1	TRBV15
CASSQPGQGFYEQYF	TGTGCCAGCAGCCAACCGGGACAAGGTTTCTACGAGCAGTACTTC	TRBJ2-7	NA	TRBV4-2
CASSTGRGRETQYF	TGTGCCAGCAGCACCGGCAGGGGGCGGGAGACCCAGTACTTC	TRBJ2-5	TRBD1	TRBV7-3
CSVAGEDLKTSYEQYF	TGCAGCGTGGCCGGGGAAGACTTAAAGACCTCCTACGAGCAGTACTTC	TRBJ2-7	NA	TRBV29-1
CASSLQSNSPLHF	TGCGCCAGCAGCTTGCAGTCTAATTCACCCCTCCACTTT	TRBJ1-6	NA	TRBV5-1
CASSGRTGGRNQPQHF	TGTGCCAGCAGTGGCAGGACAGGGGGACGCAATCAGCCCCAGCATTTT	TRBJ1-5	TRBD1	TRBV6-1
CASSQTGGGNTIYF	TGTGCCAGCAGCCAGACAGGGGGCGGAAACACCATATATTTT	TRBJ1-3	TRBD1	TRBV7-9
CASSYSDGGRNEAFF	TGTGCCAGCAGTTACTCCGACGGGGGGCGGAATGAAGCTTTCTTT	TRBJ1-1	NA	TRBV6-6
CSVVVISGNEQFF	TGCAGCGTTGTAGTAATTTCCGGCAATGAGCAGTTCTTC	TRBJ2-1	NA	TRBV29-1